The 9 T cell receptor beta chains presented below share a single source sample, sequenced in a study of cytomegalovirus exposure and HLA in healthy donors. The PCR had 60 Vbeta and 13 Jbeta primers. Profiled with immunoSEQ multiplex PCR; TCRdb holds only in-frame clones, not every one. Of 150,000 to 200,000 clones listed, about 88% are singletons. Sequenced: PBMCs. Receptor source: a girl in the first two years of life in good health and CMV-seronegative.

CDR3 in amino acids: CASSQARGSYEQYF. In DNA form, the CDR3 reads TGCGCCAGCAGCCAAGCTAGGGGCTCCTACGAGCAGTACTTC. The chain links TRBV4-3 to TRBJ2-5; TRBD1 is a possible D gene (5 bases). TRBJ2-7 matches the DNA end more closely, so the J call is doubtful. The CDR3 has 14 amino acids. Germline loops: CDR1 LGHNA, CDR2 YSLEER.

The CDR3 loop is CASSLGTGGEKLFF. CDR3 DNA sequence: TGCGCCAGCAGCTTAGGGACAGGTGGAGAAAAACTGTTTTTT. V is TRBV5-1 and J is TRBJ1-4; 8 positions agree with TRBD1. V was clipped by 2 bases and J by 8 bases; unmatched bases: 5. The CDR3 contains 14 residues. From germline, CDR1 is SGHRS and CDR2 YFSETQ.

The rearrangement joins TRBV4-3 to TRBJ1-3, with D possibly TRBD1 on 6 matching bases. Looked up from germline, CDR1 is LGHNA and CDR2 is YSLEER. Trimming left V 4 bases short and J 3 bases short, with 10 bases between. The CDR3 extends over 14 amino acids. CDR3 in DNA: TGCGCCAGCAGCCCTTCACAGGGTGGAAACACCATATATTTT. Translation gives CASSPSQGGNTIYF.

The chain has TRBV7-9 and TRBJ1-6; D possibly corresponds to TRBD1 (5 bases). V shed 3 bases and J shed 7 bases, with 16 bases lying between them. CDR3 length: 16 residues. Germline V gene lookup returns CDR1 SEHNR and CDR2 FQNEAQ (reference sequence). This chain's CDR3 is CASSLEPGRGNSPLHF. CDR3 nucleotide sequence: TGTGCCAGCAGCTTGGAGCCGGGACGGGGGAATTCACCCCTCCACTTT.

The CDR3 nucleotides read TGTGCCAGCAGTTCCAGACTGCACACAGATACGCAGTATTTT. Translating it yields CASSSRLHTDTQYF. This rearrangement joins TRBV6-5 to TRBJ2-3; D remains ambiguous. Germline V gene lookup returns CDR1 MNHEY and CDR2 SVGAGI. This CDR3 contains 14 residues. Trimming left V 4 bases short and J 2 bases short, with 10 bases between.

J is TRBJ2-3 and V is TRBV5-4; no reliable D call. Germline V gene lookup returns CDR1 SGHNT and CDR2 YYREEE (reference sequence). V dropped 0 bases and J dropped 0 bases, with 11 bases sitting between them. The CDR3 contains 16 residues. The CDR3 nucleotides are TGTGCCAGCAGCTTGGAGTATAGCATAAGCACAGATACGCAGTATTTT. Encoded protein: CASSLEYSISTDTQYF.

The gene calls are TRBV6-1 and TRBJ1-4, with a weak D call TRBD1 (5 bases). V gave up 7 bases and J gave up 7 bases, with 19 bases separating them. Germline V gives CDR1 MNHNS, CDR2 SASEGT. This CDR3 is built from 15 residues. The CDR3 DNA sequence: TGTGCCAGCACCTTAACAGGAGGGGTCGGTGAAAAACTGTTTTTT. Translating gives CASTLTGGVGEKLFF.

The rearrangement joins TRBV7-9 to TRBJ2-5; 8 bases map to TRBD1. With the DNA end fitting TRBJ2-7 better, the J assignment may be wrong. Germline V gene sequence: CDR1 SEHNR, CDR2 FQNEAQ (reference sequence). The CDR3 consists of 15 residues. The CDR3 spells CASSPSDRATYEQYF. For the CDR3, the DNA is TGTGCCAGCAGCCCCTCGGACAGGGCGACCTACGAGCAGTACTTC.

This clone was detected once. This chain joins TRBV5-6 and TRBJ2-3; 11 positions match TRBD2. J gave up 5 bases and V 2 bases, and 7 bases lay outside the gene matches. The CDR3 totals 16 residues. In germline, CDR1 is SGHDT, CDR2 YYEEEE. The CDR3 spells CASSFGSGGAGDTQYF. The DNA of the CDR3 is TGTGCCAGCAGCTTTGGTAGCGGGGGGGCGGGAGATACGCAGTATTTT.